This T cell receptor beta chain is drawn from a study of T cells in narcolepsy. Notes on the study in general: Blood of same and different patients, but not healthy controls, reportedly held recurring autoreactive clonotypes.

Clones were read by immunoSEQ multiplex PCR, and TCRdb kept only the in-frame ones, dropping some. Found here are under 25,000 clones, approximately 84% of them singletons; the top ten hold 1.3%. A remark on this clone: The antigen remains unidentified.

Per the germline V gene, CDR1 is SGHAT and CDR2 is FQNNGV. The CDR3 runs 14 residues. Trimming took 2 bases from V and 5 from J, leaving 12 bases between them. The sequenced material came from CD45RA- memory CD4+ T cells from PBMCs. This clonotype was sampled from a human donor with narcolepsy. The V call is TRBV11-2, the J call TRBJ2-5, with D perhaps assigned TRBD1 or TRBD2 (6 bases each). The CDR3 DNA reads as TGTGCCAGCAGCTTATCGGGGGCTCGGGAGACCCAGTACTTC. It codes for CASSLSGARETQYF.